The next 14 T cell receptor beta chains were all read from a single sample in a study of T-cell memory formation after mild COVID-19. TCRdb called the 5' RACE reads again in MiXCR, with one record for every CDR3 protein. The sample consists of 200,000 to 300,000 distinct CDR3 sequences, 15% to 17% of them appearing once. Sequencing was carried out using PBMCs or a T cell subset sorted from them (not recorded which). All receptors come from an adult woman who had mild COVID-19 (a few samples of this study predate the infection). Cell type and time point are not known.

This clonotype was observed at least ten times. The chain uses TRBV15 and TRBJ1-2; no reliable D call. The CDR3 covers 15 residues. V was clipped by 6 bases and J by 4 bases, with 18 bases between them. In germline, CDR1 is LNHNV, CDR2 YYDKDF (reference sequence). CDR3 region: CATRPEGGSSYGYTF. As DNA, the CDR3 is TGTGCCACCAGGCCGGAGGGCGGGTCGAGCTATGGCTACACCTTC.

This clonotype was counted ten times or more. The chain is built from TRBV7-6 and TRBJ2-7, with D hard to call. The CDR3 contains 15 residues. V shed 5 bases and J shed 0 bases, with 14 bases lying between them. Germline CDR1 reads SGHVS; CDR2 reads FNYEAQ. The CDR3 protein is CASSPSALSSYEQYF. The CDR3 region has the DNA TGTGCCAGCAGCCCATCGGCCCTAAGCTCCTACGAGCAGTACTTC.

This sequence joins TRBV19 and TRBJ1-5, with D possibly matching TRBD1 (6 bases). From germline, CDR1 is LNHDA and CDR2 SQIVND (reference sequence). There are 15 residues in the CDR3. Trimming pared 3 bases from V and 4 bases from J, leaving 13 bases between. This CDR3 reads CASSISGAQNQPQHF. The CDR3, as DNA: TGTGCCAGTAGTATTTCAGGGGCTCAGAATCAGCCCCAGCATTTT.

The V gene is TRBV6-5, the J gene TRBJ1-1; D is ambiguous. The germline V gene has CDR1 MNHEY and CDR2 SVGAGI. The CDR3 is 14 amino acids. The ends were cut back, 0 bases at V and 4 bases at J, with 9 bases in the middle. Here the CDR3 reads CASSYSAGTTEAFF. The CDR3 nucleotides read TGTGCCAGCAGTTACTCGGCAGGCACCACTGAAGCTTTCTTT.

The chain has TRBV5-1 and TRBJ2-7, with TRBD1 identical over 9 bases. Trimming took 5 bases from V and 5 from J; bases not matched to a gene: 11. The CDR3 has 15 residues. Germline lookup yields CDR1 SGHRS and CDR2 YFSETQ. CDR3 sequence reads: CASRVLTGGFHEQYF. Written as DNA, the CDR3 is TGCGCCAGCAGGGTCTTAACAGGGGGCTTCCACGAGCAGTACTTC.

The V call is TRBV5-1, the J call TRBJ2-3; 10 bases agree with TRBD2. The CDR3 sequence is 16 residues long. With 4 bases clipped from V and 2 bases from J, the junction kept 7 bases outside the gene matches. From germline, CDR1 is SGHRS and CDR2 YFSETQ. DNA for the CDR3: TGCGCCAGCAGCCTTTATGGGACTAGCGACACAGATACGCAGTATTTT. Encoded protein: CASSLYGTSDTDTQYF.

The sample holds a few counts of this clonotype. The chain links TRBV29-1 to TRBJ2-7; 16 bases agree with TRBD2. This CDR3 is 15 amino acids long. V was pared by 6 bases and J by 6 bases, with 8 bases of the junction left unmatched. The V gene's germline CDR1 is SQVTM and CDR2 ANQGSEA. CDR3 coding DNA: TGCAGCGTCCCCGGGACTAGCGGGAGGGCCTCCGAGCAGTACTTC. This gives the protein CSVPGTSGRASEQYF.

J is TRBJ1-1 and V is TRBV29-1; TRBD1 agrees at 7 bases. Trimming at V came to 4 bases and at J to 10 bases, leaving 9 bases not matched to a gene. Germline CDR1 SQVTM, CDR2 ANQGSEA. CDR3 length: 12 amino acids. This chain's CDR3 is CSVVTGVERAFF. CDR3 DNA: TGCAGCGTTGTTACAGGGGTGGAACGAGCTTTCTTT.

This clonotype was found many times. J is TRBJ1-1 and V is TRBV4-1; TRBD1 aligns across 7 bases. This CDR3 spans 11 amino acids. The trim removed 4 bases at V and 7 bases at J, leaving 0 bases unmatched. Germline CDR1 MGHRA, CDR2 YSYEKL. The CDR3 sequence is CASSRTGEAFF. The CDR3 DNA sequence: TGCGCCAGCAGCCGGACAGGTGAAGCTTTCTTT.

This clonotype was seen more than once but under ten times. The chain is built from TRBV12-3 or TRBV12-4 and TRBJ1-5; unclear D gene. The CDR3 extends over 14 amino acids. With 6 bases removed from V and 3 bases from J, the gap between germline ends came to 12 bases. The CDR3 protein is CASRGRPYNQPQHF. For the CDR3, the DNA is TGTGCCAGCAGGGGCCGACCGTACAATCAGCCCCAGCATTTT.

This clonotype has a count of ten or more. V gene TRBV6-2 or TRBV6-3 combines with J gene TRBJ2-1; 14 nucleotides agree with TRBD2. The length of the CDR3 is 17 residues. V trimming: 0 bases; J trimming: 4 bases; junction bases outside the gene matches: 2. Germline CDR1 and CDR2: MNHEY and SVGEGT. Here the CDR3 reads CASSYSGLAGVYNEQFF. The DNA for the CDR3 is TGTGCCAGCAGTTACTCGGGACTAGCGGGAGTGTACAATGAGCAGTTCTTC.

The genes are TRBV12-3 or TRBV12-4 and TRBJ1-6; the D gene is possibly TRBD1 (5 bases). CDR3 length: 15 amino acids. V was shortened by 7 bases and J by 4 bases, with 14 bases between the two germline ends. The CDR3 sequence is CASKLQTAYNSPLHF. As DNA, the CDR3 is TGTGCCAGCAAACTCCAGACAGCTTATAATTCACCCCTCCACTTT.

Only a few counts were recorded for this clonotype. The chain joins TRBV30 to TRBJ2-7, with D possibly TRBD2 on 5 matching bases. V lost 2 bases and J lost 2, with 22 bases in between. Germline V gene data show CDR1 as GTSNPN and CDR2 as SVGIG (reference sequence). This CDR3 has 17 residues. CDR3 in DNA: TGTGCCTGGAGTCCCCGAAAGATAGCGATTTCGACCTACGAGCAGTACTTC. Residues: CAWSPRKIAISTYEQYF.

This clonotype came up many times. This sequence joins TRBV25-1 and TRBJ2-1, with a possible D match to TRBD2 (5 bases). The CDR3 consists of 11 residues. Germline assignment: CDR1 MGHDK and CDR2 SYGVNS. The germline V and J ends were trimmed by 7 bases and 10 bases, with 11 bases remaining between them. This chain's CDR3 is CASTSSGEQFF. The CDR3 bases are TGTGCCAGCACTTCATCGGGGGAGCAGTTCTTC.